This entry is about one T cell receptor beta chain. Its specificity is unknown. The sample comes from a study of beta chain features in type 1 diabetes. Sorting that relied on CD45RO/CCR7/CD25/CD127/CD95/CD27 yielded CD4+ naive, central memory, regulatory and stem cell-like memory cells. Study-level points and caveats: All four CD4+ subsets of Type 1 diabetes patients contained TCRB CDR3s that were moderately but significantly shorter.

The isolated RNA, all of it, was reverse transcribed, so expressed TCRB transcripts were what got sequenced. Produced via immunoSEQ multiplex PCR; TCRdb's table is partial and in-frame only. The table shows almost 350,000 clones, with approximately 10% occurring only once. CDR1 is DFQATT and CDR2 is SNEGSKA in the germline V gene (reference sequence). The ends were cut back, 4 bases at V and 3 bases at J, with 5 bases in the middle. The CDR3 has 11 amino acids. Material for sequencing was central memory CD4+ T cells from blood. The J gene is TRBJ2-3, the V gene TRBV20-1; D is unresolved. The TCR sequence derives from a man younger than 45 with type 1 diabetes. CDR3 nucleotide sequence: TGCAGTGCTATGGTAACAGATACGCAGTATTTT. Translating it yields CSAMVTDTQYF.